The 22 T cell receptor beta chains below come from one sample, sequenced in a study of T cells in Graves' hyperthyroidism and ophthalmopathy. It was RNA transcripts that yielded the amplified TCR beta CDR3 regions. The HTBI primer set served for first-round RT-PCR of the TCR CDR3. MiXCR was run by TCRdb on the multiplex PCR reads, yielding one entry per CDR3 protein. The sample holds 550,000 to 800,000 distinct CDR3 sequences, roughly 17% seen once. The specimen was blood. These receptors came from a man in his fifties with Graves' hyperthyroidism.

V gene TRBV7-9 combines with J gene TRBJ1-2; D is uncertain. CDR3 length: 14 amino acids. V lost 4 bases and J 3 bases, leaving 12 bases between the germline ends. CDR1 SEHNR and CDR2 FQNEAQ come from the germline V gene (reference sequence). CDR3 bases: TGTGCCAGCAGCTCCCGCGGGTGGGACTATGGCTACACCTTC. Its protein product is CASSSRGWDYGYTF.

The V gene is TRBV27, the J gene TRBJ1-3, with D possibly matching TRBD1 (5 bases). CDR3 length: 16 residues. CDR1 is MNHEY, CDR2 SMNVEV, per germline (reference sequence). V was shortened by 2 bases and J by 0 bases, with 11 bases between the two germline ends. DNA for the CDR3: TGTGCCAGCAGTTTAGGGCAGGGTTTCTCTGGAAACACCATATATTTT. It encodes CASSLGQGFSGNTIYF.

The chain couples TRBV28 to TRBJ2-1; 10 bases match TRBD2. CDR1 is MDHEN, CDR2 SYDVKM, per germline. The length of the CDR3 is 16 residues. The junction had 10 bases not matched to a gene; V was cut back by 7 bases and J by 4 bases. The CDR3 DNA reads as TGTGCCAGCAAATCTTGGCTAGCGGGAGTATACAATGAGCAGTTCTTC. Protein sequence: CASKSWLAGVYNEQFF.

The sample holds a few counts of this clonotype. This chain joins TRBV12-3 or TRBV12-4 and TRBJ1-5, with a weak D call TRBD1 (6 bases). CDR3 length: 17 residues. The V gene lost 6 bases and the J gene lost 0 bases, with 18 bases spanning the gap. CDR3 in amino acids: CASREGGRGYSNQPQHF. The CDR3 nucleotides are TGTGCCAGCAGGGAGGGGGGCAGGGGATATAGCAATCAGCCCCAGCATTTT.

In its sample, this clonotype was seen many times. This chain joins TRBV30 and TRBJ1-1; 7 nucleotides align to TRBD1. CDR1 GTSNPN and CDR2 SVGIG come from the germline V gene (reference sequence). This CDR3 is 16 amino acids long. V gave up 1 base and J gave up 1 base; unmatched junction bases: 9. The CDR3 protein is CAWSDPFRGTNTEAFF. In DNA form, the CDR3 reads TGTGCCTGGAGTGACCCCTTCAGGGGGACGAACACTGAAGCTTTCTTT.

In this sample, this clonotype turned up a few times. The chain carries TRBV5-6 and TRBJ2-7, with TRBD2 matching 11 bases. The V gene's germline CDR1 is SGHDT and CDR2 YYEEEE. The CDR3 contains 16 residues. Losses at the gene ends were 3 bases for V and 0 bases for J; bases not matched to a gene: 5. CDR3 bases: TGTGCCAGCAGCTCCCAACTAGCGGGAGACTCCTACGAGCAGTACTTC. Protein sequence: CASSSQLAGDSYEQYF. The whole variable domain, filled in from reference TRBV5-6 and TRBJ2-7, reads DAGVTQSPTHLIKTRGQQVTLRCSPKSGHDTVSWYQQALGQGPQFIFQYYEEEERQRGNFPDRFSGHQFPNYSSELNVNALLLGDSALYLCASSSQLAGDSYEQYFGPGTRLTVT.

The V call is TRBV7-3, the J call TRBJ2-1; tentative D call: TRBD2 (5 bases). CDR3 length: 13 amino acids. The ends were cut back, 2 bases at V and 7 bases at J, with 9 bases in the middle. CDR1 SGHTA and CDR2 FQGTGA come from the germline V gene. CDR3 loop: CASSLEGQNEQFF. CDR3 in DNA: TGTGCCAGCAGCTTAGAGGGTCAGAATGAGCAGTTCTTC.

At least ten counts were recorded for this clonotype. Here the CDR3 DNA reads TGTGCCAGCAGCTTACTCGGGACAGGACCTGGGGGCACAGATACGCAGTATTTT. Translation: CASSLLGTGPGGTDTQYF. The chain has TRBV11-2 and TRBJ2-3; 8 bases are a match to TRBD1. Germline assignment: CDR1 SGHAT and CDR2 FQNNGV. The CDR3 is 18 amino acids. The V segment lost 2 bases and the J segment 1 base; nucleotides outside the gene matches: 11.

This clonotype has only a few counts. The chain recombines TRBV18 with TRBJ1-1; D perhaps matches TRBD1 (6 bases). The CDR3 spans 14 residues. Trimming removed 6 bases from V and 1 base from J, with 12 bases in between. Looked up from germline, CDR1 is KGHSH and CDR2 is LQKENI. The CDR3 protein is CASSQQGENTEAFF. DNA for the CDR3: TGTGCCAGCTCGCAACAGGGCGAGAACACTGAAGCTTTCTTT.

This clonotype was counted ten times or more. The rearrangement joins TRBV27 to TRBJ2-2; TRBD2 matches at 11 bases. Germline V gives CDR1 MNHEY, CDR2 SMNVEV (reference sequence). The CDR3 length is 17 residues. The trim removed 3 bases at V and 6 bases at J, leaving 9 bases unmatched. This chain's CDR3 is CASSLYGLAGGPGELFF. The CDR3 DNA reads as TGTGCCAGCAGTTTGTACGGGCTAGCGGGAGGACCCGGGGAGCTGTTTTTT.

In its sample, this clonotype was seen a few times. V and J are TRBV6-1 and TRBJ1-6; 9 bases map to TRBD1. Germline V gene lookup returns CDR1 MNHNS and CDR2 SASEGT. The CDR3 contains 16 residues. V shed 7 bases, J shed 6 bases, and the junction held 10 bases outside the gene matches. CDR3 residues: CASTPERDRVNSPLHF. CDR3 sequence (DNA): TGTGCCAGCACCCCTGAGCGGGACAGGGTTAATTCACCCCTCCACTTT.

This clonotype was found many times. The rearrangement links TRBV27 to TRBJ2-5; D is perhaps TRBD2 (6 bases). Germline V gene data show CDR1 as MNHEY and CDR2 as SMNVEV (reference sequence). V lost 1 base and J lost 4, with 10 bases in between. This CDR3 region has 14 residues. The CDR3 loop is CASSLFRGGETQYF. The CDR3 bases are TGTGCCAGCAGTTTATTCCGGGGAGGAGAGACCCAGTACTTC.

J is TRBJ2-7 and V is TRBV7-9; 10 bases match TRBD1. The CDR3 loop spans 13 amino acids. The V segment lost 4 bases and the J segment 9 bases; nucleotides outside the gene matches: 6. Germline-derived CDR1 and CDR2 are SEHNR and FQNEAQ (reference sequence). This chain's CDR3 is CASSYKTGGGQYF. For the CDR3, the DNA is TGTGCCAGCAGCTATAAGACAGGGGGCGGGCAGTACTTC.

Ten or more counts support this clonotype. V and J are TRBV11-2 and TRBJ2-3, with TRBD2 as a possible D gene (5 bases). There are 14 residues in the CDR3. V was shortened by 5 bases and J by 3 bases, with 12 bases between the two germline ends. The germline V gene has CDR1 SGHAT and CDR2 FQNNGV. DNA of the CDR3: TGTGCCAGCAGCCAGCCCGAGGGAACAGATACGCAGTATTTT. It translates to CASSQPEGTDTQYF.

This clonotype was recorded a few times. V is TRBV10-2 and J is TRBJ2-1; 11 bases agree with TRBD2. CDR1 is WSHSY, CDR2 SAAADI, per germline. The CDR3 covers 14 residues. V dropped 3 bases and J dropped 15; count of bases not matched to a gene: 10. The CDR3, as DNA: TGCGCCAGCAGTGAAAGTAGCGGGAGGGCCGGGGGGTTCTTC. This sequence encodes CASSESSGRAGGFF.

This clonotype has a handful of counts. The rearrangement uses TRBV7-9 and TRBJ2-7; TRBD2 aligns across 14 bases. The CDR3 extends over 16 amino acids. The junction had 10 bases not matched to a gene; V was cut back by 5 bases and J by 7 bases. Germline CDR1 reads SEHNR; CDR2 reads FQNEAQ (reference sequence). The CDR3 loop reads CASSLYGLAGGSEQYF. The CDR3 DNA reads as TGTGCCAGCAGCCTCTACGGACTAGCGGGAGGATCTGAGCAGTACTTC.

This clonotype has ten or more counts. V usage is TRBV7-9 and J usage is TRBJ1-6; D is unclear. CDR3 length equals 14 residues. Trimming took 1 base from V and 9 from J, leaving 10 bases between them. From germline, CDR1 is SEHNR and CDR2 FQNEAQ (reference sequence). The CDR3 DNA sequence: TGTGCCAGCAGCTTAGGGCTATCAAGTTCACCCCTCCACTTT. It encodes CASSLGLSSSPLHF.

On this clonotype itself: Given a much more abundant clone one base away, this may be a read error. V gene TRBV28 combines with J gene TRBJ2-7; 12 bases align to TRBD2. The CDR3 extends over 16 amino acids. CDR1 is MDHEN and CDR2 is SYDVKM in the germline V gene. The J segment lost 6 bases and the V segment lost 5 bases, leaving 11 bases of the junction unmatched. The CDR3 nucleotides read TGTGCCAGCAGTGCAACGGCTAGCGGGAGGGCCTGCGAGCAGTACTTC. It encodes CASSATASGRACEQYF.

This clonotype was counted many times. The chain couples TRBV3-1 to TRBJ2-3, with D possibly being TRBD2 (7 bases). The CDR3 totals 16 residues. The germline V gene has CDR1 LGHDT and CDR2 YNNKEL (reference sequence). The ends were cut back, 3 bases at V and 0 bases at J, with 13 bases in the middle. The CDR3 loop reads CASSQRGGVSTDTQYF. Written as DNA, the CDR3 is TGTGCCAGCAGCCAGAGGGGGGGGGTAAGCACAGATACGCAGTATTTT.

The table lists this clonotype with many counts. V usage is TRBV18 and J usage is TRBJ2-7, with 7 positions matching TRBD1. Looked up from germline, CDR1 is KGHSH and CDR2 is LQKENI. V lost 3 bases to trimming and J lost 4 bases; unmatched junction nucleotides: 9. This CDR3 has 15 residues. DNA of the CDR3: TGTGCCAGCTCACCCGCCGTCGGGACAGAATACGAGCAGTACTTC. Translation: CASSPAVGTEYEQYF.

There are many counts of this clonotype. This chain connects TRBV27 to TRBJ2-7; no clear D. Germline V gene sequence: CDR1 MNHEY, CDR2 SMNVEV (reference sequence). V lost 2 bases, J lost 4 bases, and 12 bases lay in between. The length of the CDR3 is 14 residues. As DNA, the CDR3 is TGTGCCAGCAGTTTAAGGGCATCCACTTACGAGCAGTACTTC. Encoded protein: CASSLRASTYEQYF.

This clonotype turned up a few times. V gene TRBV7-2 combines with J gene TRBJ1-5; unclear D gene. The CDR3 runs to 15 residues. V lost 5 bases and J lost 2, with 13 bases in between. Germline V gives CDR1 SGHTA, CDR2 FQGNSA. The CDR3 is CASSPERAGNQPQHF. In DNA, the CDR3 is TGTGCCAGCAGCCCCGAAAGGGCAGGCAATCAGCCCCAGCATTTT.